Listed below are T cell receptor beta chains from one sample, sequenced in a study of CD8+ T cells in alopecia areata. Using immunoSEQ multiplex PCR, the repertoire was profiled, and TCRdb retains in-frame clones only, with some absent. The repertoire consists of about 120,000 clones, with around three fifths occurring once and the leading ten covering more than 9%. The source was CD8+ T cells sorted from blood, collected at week 24, from a patient treated with tofacitinib. The receptors were gathered from a human donor with alopecia areata. CDR3s include the opening cysteine and the closing phenylalanine or tryptophan. The order of the fields is D gene, clone size, V gene, J gene, CDR3 protein, CDR3 DNA. A D gene is named only where the DNA matches it firmly. Clone size is given for some rows only: seen once, a few or many times, or a class if the clone is expanded.

-	few	TRBV6-5	TRBJ2-7	CASSYSGEQYF	TGTGCCAGCAGTTACTCGGGGGAGCAGTACTTC
TRBD1	-	TRBV7-9	TRBJ1-2	CASRSGTGFISSGYTF	TGTGCCAGCAGATCCGGGACAGGGTTCATCTCATCGGGCTACACCTTC
TRBD2	-	TRBV27	TRBJ2-5	CASSLYGGWTSGAPQETQYF	TGTGCCAGCAGTTTATACGGGGGGTGGACTAGCGGGGCCCCCCAAGAGACCCAGTACTTC
TRBD1	-	TRBV6-1	TRBJ1-2	CASSAERQGRLNYGYTF	TGTGCCAGCAGTGCTGAGAGACAGGGGCGATTGAACTATGGCTACACCTTC
TRBD1	-	TRBV6-6	TRBJ1-2	CASSYSTGGYGYTF	TGTGCCAGCAGTTACTCGACAGGGGGCTATGGCTACACCTTC
TRBD2	-	TRBV7-8	TRBJ2-5	CASSWTIAGVGGQETQYF	TGTGCCAGCAGCTGGACCATAGCGGGAGTGGGGGGGCAAGAGACCCAGTACTTC
TRBD1	-	TRBV6-5	TRBJ1-1	CASRYGTGDLEAFF	TGTGCCAGCAGGTACGGGACAGGCGATCTTGAAGCTTTCTTT
-	-	TRBV7-9	TRBJ2-7	CASSLIGGEQYF	TGTGCCAGCAGCTTAATCGGGGGCGAGCAGTACTTC
-	-	TRBV29-1	TRBJ2-1	CSSQKEWGGVEQFF	TGCAGCTCACAAAAGGAGTGGGGAGGTGTTGAGCAGTTCTTC
-	-	TRBV4-1	TRBJ1-1	CASSPIRGGDQANTEAFF	TGCGCCAGCAGCCCCATAAGGGGGGGAGACCAAGCGAACACTGAAGCTTTCTTT
-	few	TRBV2	TRBJ2-7	CASSEAASSGGGNEQYF	TGTGCCAGCAGTGAAGCCGCGTCTAGTGGGGGCGGCAACGAGCAGTACTTC
-	few	TRBV11-1	TRBJ2-5	CASSARDLQKSMTQYF	TGTGCCAGCAGCGCGAGGGACCTACAAAAATCGATGACCCAGTACTTC
-	few	TRBV6-1	TRBJ2-7	CASSEGVEGYEQYF	TGTGCCAGCAGTGAAGGAGTGGAAGGATACGAGCAGTACTTC
TRBD1	few	TRBV19	TRBJ2-1	CASSIRDRYNEQFF	TGTGCCAGTAGTATTCGGGACAGATACAATGAGCAGTTCTTC
-	-	TRBV7-3	TRBJ1-1	CASSSSGSDTEAFF	TGTGCCAGCAGCTCCAGCGGATCCGACACTGAAGCTTTCTTT
TRBD1	-	TRBV6-5	TRBJ1-1	CASRADRGTEAFF	TGTGCCAGCAGAGCTGACAGGGGGACTGAAGCTTTCTTT
-	-	TRBV7-9	TRBJ1-2	CASSQDRTSNYGYTF	TGTGCCAGCAGCCAGGACAGAACCTCCAACTATGGCTACACCTTC
-	-	TRBV7-9	TRBJ2-7	CASSHRDGGSYEQYF	TGTGCCAGCAGCCACCGGGACGGGGGCTCCTACGAGCAGTACTTC
-	few	TRBV5-1	TRBJ1-1	CASSPGMNTEAFF	TGCGCCAGCAGCCCAGGCATGAACACTGAAGCTTTCTTT
-	few	TRBV5-6	TRBJ1-1	CASSLGGMNTEAFF	TGTGCCAGCAGCTTGGGGGGCATGAACACTGAAGCTTTCTTT
-	-	TRBV29-1	TRBJ2-7	CSVVGRSYEQYF	TGCAGCGTTGTCGGCCGGTCCTACGAGCAGTACTTC
-	few	TRBV29-1	TRBJ2-2	CSVSVGRAPTGELFF	TGCAGCGTATCCGTAGGCAGGGCGCCGACCGGGGAGCTGTTTTTT
-	-	TRBV9	TRBJ2-5	CASSVDKGLETQYF	TGTGCCAGCAGCGTAGATAAGGGGTTGGAGACCCAGTACTTC
TRBD1	-	TRBV4-1	TRBJ2-1	CASSQGDRLNEQFF	TGCGCCAGCAGCCAAGGGGACAGGCTGAATGAGCAGTTCTTC
-	-	TRBV30	TRBJ1-2	CAWSVRGSINYGYTF	TGTGCCTGGAGTGTTCGGGGTTCTATCAACTATGGCTACACCTTC
-	-	TRBV6-5	TRBJ2-6	CASSYIGDSGANVLTF	TGTGCCAGCAGTTACATAGGGGACTCTGGGGCCAACGTCCTGACTTTC
-	few	TRBV29-1	TRBJ1-1	CSVEWTEAFF	TGCAGCGTTGAATGGACTGAAGCTTTCTTT
-	-	TRBV6-5	TRBJ2-1	CASTSGNEQFF	TGTGCCAGTACCAGCGGTAATGAGCAGTTCTTC
-	-	TRBV15	TRBJ1-1	CATSRDRGAGTEAFF	TGTGCCACCAGCAGAGATCGCGGGGCGGGCACTGAAGCTTTCTTT
-	few	TRBV7-8	TRBJ1-1	CASSSGTVNTEAFF	TGTGCCAGCAGCTCGGGGACGGTGAACACTGAAGCTTTCTTT
-	few	TRBV6-5	TRBJ2-1	CASSLQVYNEQFF	TGTGCCAGCAGTCTACAAGTCTACAATGAGCAGTTCTTC
-	-	TRBV21-1	TRBJ2-7	CASSKSPRNPCEQYF	TGTGCCAGCAGCAAGTCTCCTCGGAACCCTTGCGAGCAGTACTTC
-	-	TRBV5-6	TRBJ2-2	CASSLADTGELFF	TGTGCCAGCAGCTTGGCGGACACCGGGGAGCTGTTTTTT
TRBD1	few	TRBV27	TRBJ2-7	CASSLRSGGYEQYF	TGTGCCAGCAGTTTACGGTCAGGGGGCTACGAGCAGTACTTC
-	-	TRBV5-1	TRBJ1-6	CASSLSGVSSYNSPLHF	TGCGCCAGCAGCTTGTCTGGGGTTAGCTCCTATAATTCACCCCTCCACTTT
-	-	TRBV25-1	TRBJ2-3	CASSDTGEATDTQYF	TGTGCCAGCAGTGATACAGGGGAGGCCACAGATACGCAGTATTTT
-	-	TRBV6-6	TRBJ1-4	CASSYGLEGLGEKLFF	TGTGCCAGCAGTTATGGTTTGGAGGGCTTGGGTGAAAAACTGTTTTTT
-	-	TRBV4-1	TRBJ2-2	CASSQIIAGGELFF	TGCGCCAGCAGCCAAATTATTGCGGGCGGGGAGCTGTTTTTT
-	-	TRBV7-3	TRBJ2-7	CASSLTRPSRHYEQYF	TGTGCCAGCAGCTTAACGCGACCATCAAGACACTACGAGCAGTACTTC
-	-	TRBV10-3	TRBJ2-3	CAISEGAGRTDTQYF	TGTGCCATCAGTGAGGGGGCGGGGAGGACAGATACGCAGTATTTT
-	-	TRBV7-2	TRBJ2-7	CASSLVSKGGEQYF	TGTGCCAGCAGCTTAGTCTCCAAAGGGGGCGAGCAGTACTTC